The clone carrying this T cell receptor beta chain was observed at least ten times. MiXCR, run by TCRdb on the 5' RACE reads, gives a single entry per CDR3 protein. The table has 50,000 to 65,000 distinct CDR3 sequences, roughly a sixth seen once. This entry comes from a study of early T cells in non-severe SARS-CoV-2 infection. Study details: Bulk RNA isolated from unsorted whole blood underwent sequencing; chains were not paired.

The trim removed 1 base at V and 7 bases at J, leaving 8 bases unmatched. This CDR3 region has 16 residues. Germline values: CDR1 SGHRS, CDR2 YFSETQ. This rearrangement joins TRBV5-1 to TRBJ1-6; 7 nucleotides align to TRBD1. The sequencing used whole blood, collected at baseline. The TCR comes from an adult who was a healthcare worker with PCR-confirmed SARS-CoV-2 infection or an uninfected control (not recorded which). CDR3 in amino acids: CASSLTWTGQNSPLHF. CDR3 bases: TGCGCCAGCAGCTTGACCTGGACAGGACAGAATTCACCCCTCCACTTT.